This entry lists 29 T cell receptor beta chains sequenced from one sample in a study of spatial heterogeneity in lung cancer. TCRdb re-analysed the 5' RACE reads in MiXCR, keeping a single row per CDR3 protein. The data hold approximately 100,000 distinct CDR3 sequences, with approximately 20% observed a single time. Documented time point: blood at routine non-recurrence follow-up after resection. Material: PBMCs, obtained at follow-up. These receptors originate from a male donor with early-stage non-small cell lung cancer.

The CDR3 here is CASSPARDFNEQFF. DNA of the CDR3: TGTGCCAGCAGTCCAGCCAGGGACTTCAATGAGCAGTTCTTC. The chain uses TRBV7-9 and TRBJ2-1; D is perhaps TRBD2 (6 bases). Deletions cut 6 bases from V and 6 bases from J, with 15 bases between. The CDR3 length is 14 residues. Germline V gene data show CDR1 as SEHNR and CDR2 as FQNEAQ (reference sequence).

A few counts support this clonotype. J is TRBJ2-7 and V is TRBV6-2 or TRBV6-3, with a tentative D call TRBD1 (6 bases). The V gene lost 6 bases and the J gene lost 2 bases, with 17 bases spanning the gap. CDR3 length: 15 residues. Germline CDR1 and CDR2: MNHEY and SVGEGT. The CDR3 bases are TGTGCCAGCAGACCCCTGGGGGCCACAACCTACGAGCAGTACGTC. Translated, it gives CASRPLGATTYEQYV.

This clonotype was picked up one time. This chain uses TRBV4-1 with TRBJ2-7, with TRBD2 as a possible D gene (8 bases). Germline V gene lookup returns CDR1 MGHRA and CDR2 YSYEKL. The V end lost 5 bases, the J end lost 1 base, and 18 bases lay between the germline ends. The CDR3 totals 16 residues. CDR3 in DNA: TGCGCCAGCAGCAGGGGGCACTCTAGCGGGTCCTACGAGCAGTACTTC. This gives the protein CASSRGHSSGSYEQYF.

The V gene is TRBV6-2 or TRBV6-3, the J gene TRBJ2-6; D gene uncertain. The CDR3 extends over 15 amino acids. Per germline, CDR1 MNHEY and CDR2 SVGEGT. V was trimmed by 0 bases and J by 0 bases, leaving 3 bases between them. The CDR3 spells CASSYSHSGANVLTF. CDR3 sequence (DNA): TGTGCCAGCAGTTACTCCCACTCTGGGGCCAACGTCCTGACTTTC.

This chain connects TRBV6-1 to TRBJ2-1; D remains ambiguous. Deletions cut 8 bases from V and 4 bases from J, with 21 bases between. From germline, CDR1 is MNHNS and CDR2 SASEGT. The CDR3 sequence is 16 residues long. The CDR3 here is CASHYQLAAGYNEQFF. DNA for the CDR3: TGTGCCAGCCACTATCAACTCGCGGCAGGATACAATGAGCAGTTCTTC.

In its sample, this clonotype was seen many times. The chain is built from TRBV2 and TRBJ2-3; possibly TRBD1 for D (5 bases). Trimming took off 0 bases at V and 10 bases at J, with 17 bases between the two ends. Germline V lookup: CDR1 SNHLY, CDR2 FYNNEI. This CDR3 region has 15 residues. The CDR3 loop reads CASSEALLGAAPQYF. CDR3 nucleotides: TGTGCCAGCAGTGAAGCGCTTCTAGGGGCCGCGCCGCAGTATTTT.

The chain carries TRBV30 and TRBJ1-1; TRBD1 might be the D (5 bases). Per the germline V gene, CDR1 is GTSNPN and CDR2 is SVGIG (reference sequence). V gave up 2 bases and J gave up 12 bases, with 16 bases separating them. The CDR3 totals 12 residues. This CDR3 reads CAWSPWGSVTFF. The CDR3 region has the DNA TGTGCCTGGAGTCCGTGGGGGTCAGTAACTTTCTTT.

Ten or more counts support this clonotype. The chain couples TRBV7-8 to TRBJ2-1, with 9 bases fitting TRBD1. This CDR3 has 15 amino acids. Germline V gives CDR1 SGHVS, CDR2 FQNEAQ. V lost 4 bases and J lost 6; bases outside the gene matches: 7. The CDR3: CASSSRDRVTNEQFF. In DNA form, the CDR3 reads TGTGCCAGCAGCTCCAGGGACAGGGTAACCAATGAGCAGTTCTTC.

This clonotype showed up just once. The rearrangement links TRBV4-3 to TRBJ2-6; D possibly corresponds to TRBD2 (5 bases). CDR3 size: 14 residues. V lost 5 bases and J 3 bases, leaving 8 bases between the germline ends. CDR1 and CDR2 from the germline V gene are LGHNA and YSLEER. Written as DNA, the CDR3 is TGCGCCAGCAGCGACGGGGTTGGGGCCAACGTCCTGACTTTC. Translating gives CASSDGVGANVLTF.

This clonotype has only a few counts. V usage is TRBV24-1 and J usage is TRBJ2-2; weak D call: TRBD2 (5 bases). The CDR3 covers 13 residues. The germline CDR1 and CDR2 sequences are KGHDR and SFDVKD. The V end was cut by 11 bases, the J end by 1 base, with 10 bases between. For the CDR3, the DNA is TGTGCCAGCGAGGGCAGGAACACCGGGGAGCTGTTTTTT. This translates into CASEGRNTGELFF.

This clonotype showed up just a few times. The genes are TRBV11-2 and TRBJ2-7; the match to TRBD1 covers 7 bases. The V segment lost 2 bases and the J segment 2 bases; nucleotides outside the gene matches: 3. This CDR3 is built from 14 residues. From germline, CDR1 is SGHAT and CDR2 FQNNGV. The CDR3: CASSLTGATYEQYV. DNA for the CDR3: TGTGCCAGCAGCTTAACAGGGGCGACCTACGAGCAGTACGTC.

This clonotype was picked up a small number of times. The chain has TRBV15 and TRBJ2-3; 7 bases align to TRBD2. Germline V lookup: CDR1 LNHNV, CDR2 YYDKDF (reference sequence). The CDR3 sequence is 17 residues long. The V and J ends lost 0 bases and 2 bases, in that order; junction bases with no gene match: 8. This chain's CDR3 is CATSRDPAGLSTDTQYF. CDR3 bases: TGTGCCACCAGCAGAGATCCAGCGGGACTCTCCACAGATACGCAGTATTTT. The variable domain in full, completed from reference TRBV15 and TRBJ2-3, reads DAMVIQNPRYQVTQFGKPVTLSCSQTLNHNVMYWYQQKSSQAPKLLFHYYDKDFNNEADTPDNFQSRRPNTSFCFLDIRSPGLGDTAMYLCATSRDPAGLSTDTQYFGPGTRLTVL.

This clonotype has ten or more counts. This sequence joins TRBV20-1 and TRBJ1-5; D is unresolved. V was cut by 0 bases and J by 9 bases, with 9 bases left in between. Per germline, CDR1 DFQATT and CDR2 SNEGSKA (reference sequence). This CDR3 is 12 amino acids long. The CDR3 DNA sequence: TGCAGTGCTAGAGAGGGAAATAGGCCCCAGCATTTT. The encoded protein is CSAREGNRPQHF.

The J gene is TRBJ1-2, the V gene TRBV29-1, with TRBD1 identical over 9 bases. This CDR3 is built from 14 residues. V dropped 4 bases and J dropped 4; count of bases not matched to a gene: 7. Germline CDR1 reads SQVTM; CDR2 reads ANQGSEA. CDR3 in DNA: TGCAGCGTTGTCGGAACAGGGGGCCTCTATGGCTACACCTTC. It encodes CSVVGTGGLYGYTF.

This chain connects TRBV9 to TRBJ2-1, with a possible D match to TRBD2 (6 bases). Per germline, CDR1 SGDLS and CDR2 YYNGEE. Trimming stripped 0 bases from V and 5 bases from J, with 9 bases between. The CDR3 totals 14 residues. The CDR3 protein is CASSVVEGNNEQFF. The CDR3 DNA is TGTGCCAGCAGCGTAGTGGAGGGGAACAATGAGCAGTTCTTC.

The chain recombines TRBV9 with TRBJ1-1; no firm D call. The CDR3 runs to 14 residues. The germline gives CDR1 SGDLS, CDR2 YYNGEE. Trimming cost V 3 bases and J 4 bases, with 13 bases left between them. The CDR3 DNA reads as TGTGCCAGCAGCGGGACGAGCTTGGGCACTGAAGCTTTCTTT. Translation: CASSGTSLGTEAFF.

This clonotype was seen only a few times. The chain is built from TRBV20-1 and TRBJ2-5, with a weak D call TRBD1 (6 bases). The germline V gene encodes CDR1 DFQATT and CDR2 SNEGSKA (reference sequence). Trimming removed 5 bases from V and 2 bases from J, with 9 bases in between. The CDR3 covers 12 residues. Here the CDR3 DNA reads TGCAGTGCTCGCGGACAGCAAGAGACCCAGTACTTC. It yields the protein CSARGQQETQYF.

As DNA, the CDR3 is TGCAGCGTTGGATCCAGTGAAGCTTTCTTT. Translation: CSVGSSEAFF. The rearrangement links TRBV29-1 to TRBJ1-1; D gene ambiguous. This CDR3 is built from 10 residues. Germline-derived CDR1 and CDR2 are SQVTM and ANQGSEA. V was trimmed by 4 bases and J by 7 bases, leaving 7 bases between them.

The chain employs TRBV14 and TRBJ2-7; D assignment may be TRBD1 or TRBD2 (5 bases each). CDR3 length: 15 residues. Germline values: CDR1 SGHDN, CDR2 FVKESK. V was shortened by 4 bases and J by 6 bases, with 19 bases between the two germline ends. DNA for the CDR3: TGTGCCAGCAGCCGGGGGTCTTTCAGGGTACCCGAGCAGTACTTC. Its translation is CASSRGSFRVPEQYF.

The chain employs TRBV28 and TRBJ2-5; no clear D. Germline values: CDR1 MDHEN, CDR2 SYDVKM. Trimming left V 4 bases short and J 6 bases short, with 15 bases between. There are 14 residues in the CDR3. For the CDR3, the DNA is TGTGCCAGCAGTTCTAGGTCCACCGAACAGACCCAGTACTTC. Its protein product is CASSSRSTEQTQYF.

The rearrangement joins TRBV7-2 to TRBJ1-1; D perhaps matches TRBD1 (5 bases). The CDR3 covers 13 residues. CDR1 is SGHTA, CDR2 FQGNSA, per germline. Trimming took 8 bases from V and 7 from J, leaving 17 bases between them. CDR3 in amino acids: CASGPTLRGEAFF. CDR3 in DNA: TGTGCCAGCGGACCGACCCTTAGGGGTGAAGCTTTCTTT.

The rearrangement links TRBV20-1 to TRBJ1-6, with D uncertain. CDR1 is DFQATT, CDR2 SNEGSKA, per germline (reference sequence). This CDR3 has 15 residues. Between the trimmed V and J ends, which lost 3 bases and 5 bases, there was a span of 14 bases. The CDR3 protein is CSASLGRLDNSPLHF. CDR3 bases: TGCAGTGCTAGTCTGGGGAGACTTGATAATTCACCCCTCCACTTT.

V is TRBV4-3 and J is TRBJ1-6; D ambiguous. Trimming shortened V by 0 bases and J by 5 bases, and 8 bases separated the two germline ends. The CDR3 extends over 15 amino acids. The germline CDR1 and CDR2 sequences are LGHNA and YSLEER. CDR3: CASSQETGDNSPLHF. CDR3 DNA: TGCGCCAGCAGCCAAGAAACGGGTGATAATTCACCCCTCCACTTT.

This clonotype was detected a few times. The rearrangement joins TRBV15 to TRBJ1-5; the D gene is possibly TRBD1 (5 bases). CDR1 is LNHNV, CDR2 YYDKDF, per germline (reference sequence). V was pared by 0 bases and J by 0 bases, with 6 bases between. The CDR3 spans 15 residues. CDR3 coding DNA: TGTGCCACCAGCAGAGACAGGGTTAGCAATCAGCCCCAGCATTTT. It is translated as CATSRDRVSNQPQHF.

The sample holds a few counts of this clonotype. The CDR3 is CSAREPTGGNQPQHF. The CDR3 DNA follows: TGCAGTGCTAGGGAGCCGACAGGGGGCAATCAGCCCCAGCATTTT. V and J are TRBV20-1 and TRBJ1-5; TRBD1 aligns across 8 bases. V was clipped by 3 bases and J by 2 bases; unmatched bases: 6. The CDR3 has 15 amino acids. The germline V gene has CDR1 DFQATT and CDR2 SNEGSKA (reference sequence).

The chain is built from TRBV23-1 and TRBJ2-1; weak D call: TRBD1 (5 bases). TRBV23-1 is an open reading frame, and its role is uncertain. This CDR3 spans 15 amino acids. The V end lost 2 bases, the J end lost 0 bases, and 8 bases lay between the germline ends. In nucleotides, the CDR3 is TGCGCCAGCAGTCAACGCAGGGACTCCTACAATGAGCAGTTCTTC. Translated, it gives CASSQRRDSYNEQFF.

CDR3 DNA: TGCGCCAGCAGCCCGGGGGACAGACTCTCTGGAAACACCATATATTTT. This sequence encodes CASSPGDRLSGNTIYF. The chain joins TRBV4-1 to TRBJ1-3; TRBD1 matches at 7 bases. V shed 4 bases, J shed 0 bases, and the junction held 6 bases outside the gene matches. The CDR3 totals 16 residues. Germline CDR1 reads MGHRA; CDR2 reads YSYEKL.

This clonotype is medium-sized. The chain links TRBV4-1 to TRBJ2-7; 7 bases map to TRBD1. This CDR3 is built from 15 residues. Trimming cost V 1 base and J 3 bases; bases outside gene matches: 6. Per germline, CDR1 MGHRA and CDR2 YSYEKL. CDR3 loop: CASSQAAGGIYEQYV. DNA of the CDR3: TGCGCCAGCAGCCAAGCGGCAGGGGGTATCTACGAGCAGTACGTC.

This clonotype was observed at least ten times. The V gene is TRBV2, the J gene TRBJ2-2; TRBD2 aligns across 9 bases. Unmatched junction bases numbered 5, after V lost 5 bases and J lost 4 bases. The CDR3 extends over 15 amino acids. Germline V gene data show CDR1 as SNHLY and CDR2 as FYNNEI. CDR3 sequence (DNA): TGTGCCAGCAGTCTTAGCGGGGGCGGCACCGGGGAGCTGTTTTTT. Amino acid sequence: CASSLSGGGTGELFF.